This TCR beta chain is drawn from a study of OX40 agonist ivuxolimab in advanced cancers. As concerns this clone: Its antigen is not known.

Method: immunoSEQ multiplex PCR; TCRdb's copy keeps in-frame clones and lacks some. Here the sample spans fewer than 85,000 clones, around 90% being singletons. Study-level findings and limits: Blood T cells, both CD4+ and CD8+, expanded clonally by week 6 at 0.1 to 3.0 mg/kg.

The material sequenced was CD4+ or CD8+ T cells sorted from blood, taken in a trial of the OX40 agonist ivuxolimab. The origin of this receptor is an adult with an advanced solid tumor such as melanoma, head and neck, liver or kidney cancer.

The CDR3 nucleotides are TGTGCCAGCAGCCTATACAGGGTCTACGAGCAGTACTTC. Translation gives CASSLYRVYEQYF. The J gene is TRBJ2-7, the V gene TRBV5-8; D is possibly TRBD1 (6 bases). The length of the CDR3 is 13 residues. Germline CDR1 reads SGHTS; CDR2 reads YDEGEE. V shed 4 bases and J shed 3 bases, with 11 bases lying between them.